These 14 T cell receptor beta chains came from one sample sequenced in a study of blood T cell repertoires in COVID-19. The protocol was immunoSEQ multiplex PCR, while the TCRdb copy is restricted to in-frame clones and leaves out a portion. The sample lists about 250,000 clones; about 91% were seen once. The specimen sequenced was peripheral blood. Every receptor here comes from a woman aged 25 to 39 with COVID-19, enrolled during active disease.

This clone was seen just once. The chain joins TRBV28 to TRBJ2-3, with TRBD1 identical over 7 bases. The CDR3 spans 15 residues. V was clipped by 6 bases and J by 5 bases; unmatched bases: 11. Germline V gene lookup returns CDR1 MDHEN and CDR2 SYDVKM. DNA of the CDR3: TGTGCCAGCAGCCCGAAGACAGGGAAGGTAGATACGCAGTATTTT. Its protein is CASSPKTGKVDTQYF.

The chain is built from TRBV29-1 and TRBJ1-2; 8 bases agree with TRBD1. In germline, CDR1 is SQVTM, CDR2 ANQGSEA. The CDR3 has 14 residues. V lost 0 bases, J lost 8 bases, and 8 bases stayed unmatched. The CDR3 DNA reads TGCAGCGTTGAAGATCAGGGGACAGGCAACGGCTACACCTTC. Its protein is CSVEDQGTGNGYTF.

V usage is TRBV7-2 and J usage is TRBJ2-1, with D maybe TRBD1 (5 bases). Germline V lookup: CDR1 SGHTA, CDR2 FQGNSA. Trimming took off 2 bases at V and 6 bases at J, with 11 bases between the two ends. The CDR3 totals 14 residues. The CDR3 DNA sequence: TGTGCCAGCAGCTTAATCAGGGTAAGCAATGAGCAGTTCTTC. It codes for CASSLIRVSNEQFF.

This chain links TRBV7-8 with TRBJ2-5, with D possibly TRBD1 on 6 matching bases. The CDR3 spans 16 residues. V lost 1 base and J 5 bases, leaving 17 bases between the germline ends. The germline V gene encodes CDR1 SGHVS and CDR2 FQNEAQ. CDR3 DNA sequence: TGTGCCAGCAGCTTAGGAGTCGGGACACCAGTGGAGACCCAGTACTTC. It specifies CASSLGVGTPVETQYF. The full variable domain, completed using reference TRBV7-8 and TRBJ2-5, is GAGVSQSPRYKVAKRGQDVALRCDPISGHVSLFWYQQALGQGPEFLTYFQNEAQLDKSGLPSDRFFAERPEGSVSTLKIQRTQQEDSAVYLCASSLGVGTPVETQYFGPGTRLLVL.

This chain links TRBV27 with TRBJ1-6, with 8 bases lining up with TRBD1. CDR3 size: 15 residues. Germline CDR1 and CDR2: MNHEY and SMNVEV (reference sequence). With V trimmed by 0 bases and J by 13 bases, 8 bases remained unmatched. The CDR3 bases are TGTGCCAGCAGTTTATCGCTGACAGGGGCCTGGCCCCTCCACTTT. Translating gives CASSLSLTGAWPLHF.

The chain carries TRBV3-1 (or the pseudogene TRBV3-2) and TRBJ2-2; no reliable D call. The ends were cut back, 0 bases at V and 6 bases at J, with 11 bases in the middle. The CDR3 runs 15 residues. CDR1 LGHDT and CDR2 YNNKEL come from the germline V gene (reference sequence). The CDR3 is CASSQDRNFAGELFF. CDR3 coding DNA: TGTGCCAGCAGCCAAGACAGAAATTTCGCCGGGGAGCTGTTTTTT.

This clone came up once. At one end, the junction sequence differs from germline, possibly due to a read error. V and J are TRBV7-9 and TRBJ1-2; D is perhaps TRBD1 (5 bases). CDR1 and CDR2 (germline): SEHNR, FQNEAQ (reference sequence). CDR3 size: 14 residues. The CDR3 DNA sequence: TGTGCCAGCAGCTCACCATACTTTCAGGGTGACATTTTCTTC. Translation: CASSSPYFQGDIFF.

V and J are TRBV5-5 and TRBJ1-1, with 9 bases identical to TRBD1. Per the germline V gene, CDR1 is SGHKS and CDR2 is YYEKEE (reference sequence). V was clipped by 5 bases and J by 3 bases; unmatched bases: 5. The CDR3 length is 14 residues. The CDR3 DNA follows: TGTGCCAGCAGACAACAGGGGGCCTACACTGAAGCTTTCTTT. Translation: CASRQQGAYTEAFF. The entire variable domain, with the rest obtained from reference TRBV5-5 and TRBJ1-1, is as follows: DAGVTQSPTHLIKTRGQQVTLRCSPISGHKSVSWYQQVLGQGPQFIFQYYEKEERGRGNFPDRFSARQFPNYSSELNVNALLLGDSALYLCASRQQGAYTEAFFGQGTRLTVV.

This clone was counted between two and nine times. This chain connects TRBV10-3 to TRBJ1-1; 8 positions match TRBD1. The V gene's germline CDR1 is ENHRY and CDR2 SYGVKD. Germline trimming cut 9 bases from V and 2 bases from J; bases unmatched to any gene: 14. The CDR3 runs to 16 residues. In DNA, the CDR3 is TGTGCCATATCAGTGCAGGGGGCAGGGGGAAACACTGAAGCTTTCTTT. Residues: CAISVQGAGGNTEAFF.

The rearrangement links TRBV27 to TRBJ2-1; 8 nucleotides agree with TRBD2. The CDR3 is 16 residues long. Per germline, CDR1 MNHEY and CDR2 SMNVEV (reference sequence). Trimming at V came to 3 bases and at J to 5 bases, leaving 9 bases not matched to a gene. The DNA for the CDR3 is TGTGCCAGCAGTTTCCCTACCGGGGGGGCCAACAATGAGCAGTTCTTC. Its translation is CASSFPTGGANNEQFF.

V is TRBV18 and J is TRBJ2-5; 8 nucleotides line up with TRBD1. The germline V gene has CDR1 KGHSH and CDR2 LQKENI. Trimming cost V 6 bases and J 5 bases; bases outside gene matches: 14. This CDR3 is built from 16 residues. CDR3 region: CASSPQRGTGSETQYF. The CDR3 DNA sequence: TGTGCCAGCTCTCCTCAAAGGGGGACAGGCTCGGAGACCCAGTACTTC.

The rearrangement uses TRBV9 and TRBJ2-3; possible D gene TRBD2, 7 bases. Germline V gives CDR1 SGDLS, CDR2 YYNGEE. Deletions cut 3 bases from V and 9 bases from J, with 20 bases between. This CDR3 has 15 residues. The CDR3 nucleotides read TGTGCCAGCAGCGGAGGAACCGGGGGGCAGGGAACGCAGTATTTT. Residues: CASSGGTGGQGTQYF.

V is TRBV27 and J is TRBJ1-4; 7 nucleotides line up with TRBD1. The CDR3 is 14 residues long. With V trimmed by 5 bases and J by 3 bases, 3 bases remained unmatched. The germline gives CDR1 MNHEY, CDR2 SMNVEV (reference sequence). DNA for the CDR3: TGTGCCAGCAGTAGGGGGACAGCTAATGAAAAACTGTTTTTT. It codes for CASSRGTANEKLFF.

The chain links TRBV5-4 to TRBJ2-1, with D uncertain. From germline, CDR1 is SGHNT and CDR2 YYREEE (reference sequence). V shed 3 bases and J shed 9 bases, with 13 bases lying between them. CDR3 length: 13 amino acids. The CDR3 reads CASSSLAPGEQFF. Here the CDR3 DNA reads TGTGCCAGCAGCTCATTAGCCCCCGGTGAGCAGTTCTTC.